This T cell receptor beta chain was sequenced during a study of immune heterogeneity within non-small cell lung tumors. Whole-study findings and limits: High-frequency clones unique to single sites coexisted with identical dominant CDR3 beta clonotypes that recurred across tumor sites within a patient. Local tumor mutational burden correlated moderately but significantly with local T-cell clonality (R roughly 0.34).

Germline assignment: CDR1 SGHDT and CDR2 YYEEEE. The CDR3 sequence is 16 residues long. Between the trimmed V and J ends, which lost 0 bases and 0 bases, there was a span of 13 bases. The template for each sample was around 600 ng of genomic DNA, which had been extracted from bulk tumor tissue. Biopsies that were spaced far apart were taken, several per primary tumor, during surgery. It was patients with untreated, newly diagnosed non-small cell lung cancer who underwent curative surgery. Donors comprised surgical patients with newly diagnosed non-small cell lung cancer, operated on with curative intent. Comment on this clonotype: Its antigen is currently unknown.

Multiplex PCR with 32 V and 13 J primers amplified TCR beta CDR3. TCRdb re-called the multiplex PCR reads through MiXCR, storing one row per CDR3 protein. The sample records 22,000 or so distinct CDR3 sequences, approximately 30% being singletons. Sequencing was performed on lung tumor tissue. The chain joins TRBV5-6 to TRBJ2-7; D is undetermined. The sequence came from a man aged 40-55 years with non-small cell lung cancer. The CDR3 DNA follows: TGTGCCAGCAGCTTGGGGGTGAGGTCGTCCTCCTACGAGCAGTACTTC. Its translation is CASSLGVRSSSYEQYF. The full variable domain, its missing parts supplied by reference TRBV5-6 and TRBJ2-7, is DAGVTQSPTHLIKTRGQQVTLRCSPKSGHDTVSWYQQALGQGPQFIFQYYEEEERQRGNFPDRFSGHQFPNYSSELNVNALLLGDSALYLCASSLGVRSSSYEQYFGPGTRLTVT.